This is a list of T cell receptor beta chains from one sample in a study of blood T cell repertoires in COVID-19. The assay was immunoSEQ multiplex PCR, and TCRdb's table has in-frame clones only and misses some. The sample lists around 46,000 clones; 87% were seen once. The sequencing sample was made of peripheral blood. The receptors shown here come from a woman aged 80 or over with COVID-19, enrolled during active disease. The CDR3 runs from the conserved cysteine through the conserved F or W. The D gene is left open where the match is weak. Clone size is not always given. Where it is, it says once, few, many or a class for expanded clones.

v_gene	d_gene	j_gene	abundance	CDR3aa	CDR3nt
TRBV28	-	TRBJ2-1	-	CASSLGGGSYNEQFF	TGTGCCAGCAGTCTGGGAGGTGGCTCCTACAATGAGCAGTTCTTC
TRBV18	TRBD1	TRBJ1-4	once	CASSPGQGTNEKLFF	TGTGCCAGCTCACCTGGACAGGGGACTAATGAAAAACTGTTTTTT
TRBV7-3	-	TRBJ1-1	-	CASSSSAGLTEAFF	TGTGCCAGCAGCTCTTCGGCGGGTCTCACTGAAGCTTTCTTT
TRBV11-2	-	TRBJ1-6	-	CASSLGGFGSPLHF	TGTGCCAGCAGCTTAGGAGGGTTCGGGTCACCCCTCCACTTT
TRBV12-3/TRBV12-4	-	TRBJ1-1	-	CASSLQGRTEAFF	TGTGCCAGCAGCCTACAGGGTCGTACTGAAGCTTTCTTT
TRBV7-2	-	TRBJ2-7	once	CASSTYRQATYEQYF	TGTGCCAGCAGCACGTACCGACAGGCAACCTACGAGCAGTACTTC
TRBV20-1	-	TRBJ1-2	-	CSASGGGGYYGYTF	TGCAGTGCTAGTGGGGGGGGCGGATACTATGGCTACACCTTC
TRBV7-6	TRBD2	TRBJ2-3	-	CASSLVGLAGGATDTQYF	TGTGCCAGCAGCTTAGTGGGACTAGCGGGGGGGGCCACAGATACGCAGTATTTT
TRBV6-5	-	TRBJ2-2	-	CASSSRTGELFF	TGTGCCAGCAGTTCCCGGACCGGGGAGCTGTTTTTT
TRBV2	-	TRBJ1-1	-	CASMGPAMNTEAFF	TGTGCCAGCATGGGGCCGGCGATGAACACTGAAGCTTTCTTT
TRBV5-4	-	TRBJ1-5	-	CASSLWGDSNQPQHF	TGTGCCAGCAGCTTGTGGGGAGATAGCAATCAGCCCCAGCATTTT
TRBV29-1	-	TRBJ2-2	-	CSGKKGESFTGELFF	TGCAGCGGTAAGAAGGGGGAGTCGTTCACCGGGGAGCTGTTTTTT
TRBV28	TRBD1	TRBJ1-5	-	CASSRFQGALAQHF	TGTGCCAGCAGTCGATTCCAGGGGGCTCTGGCCCAGCATTTT
TRBV7-3	TRBD2	TRBJ2-3	-	CASSSGLARTDTQYF	TGTGCCAGCAGCTCTGGACTAGCGCGCACAGATACGCAGTATTTT
TRBV9	-	TRBJ2-3	-	CASSAGITGDTQYF	TGTGCCAGCAGCGCAGGGATCACGGGAGATACGCAGTATTTT
TRBV10-3	-	TRBJ1-5	-	CAISEDKLSNQPQHF	TGTGCCATCAGCGAGGACAAATTGAGCAATCAGCCCCAGCATTTT
TRBV25-1	-	TRBJ1-6	-	CASSDARGAGSPLHF	TGTGCCAGCAGTGACGCCAGGGGCGCCGGTTCACCCCTCCACTTT
TRBV7-9	-	TRBJ1-3	-	CASSATVAISGNTIYF	TGTGCCAGCAGCGCGACCGTAGCCATCTCTGGAAACACCATATATTTT
TRBV9	-	TRBJ2-7	-	CASGDYEQYF	TGTGCCAGCGGAGACTACGAGCAGTACTTC
TRBV5-6	TRBD2	TRBJ2-5	-	CASSLVGSGRGGETQYF	TGTGCCAGCAGCTTGGTGGGTAGCGGGAGGGGAGGAGAGACCCAGTACTTC
TRBV12-3/TRBV12-4	-	TRBJ1-5	-	CASRGRGQPQHF	TGTGCCAGCCGAGGTAGGGGTCAGCCCCAGCATTTT
TRBV7-2	TRBD1	TRBJ2-7	-	CASMPTGGVYEQYF	TGTGCCAGCATGCCGACAGGGGGGGTTTACGAGCAGTACTTC
TRBV2	TRBD2	TRBJ2-7	-	CASSWTSVTSYEQYF	TGTGCCAGCAGTTGGACTAGCGTTACATCCTACGAGCAGTACTTC
TRBV6-5	TRBD1	TRBJ2-3	-	CASSYGQGARDTQYF	TGTGCCAGCAGTTACGGGCAGGGGGCGCGAGATACGCAGTATTTT
TRBV5-1	-	TRBJ2-1	-	CASSLNTGPGVNEQFF	TGCGCCAGCAGCCTTAACACGGGTCCCGGAGTGAATGAGCAGTTCTTC
TRBV28	-	TRBJ1-3	-	CASSLFTTGTGNTIYF	TGTGCCAGCAGTTTATTCACGACAGGAACCGGAAACACCATATATTTT
TRBV5-6	-	TRBJ2-7	once	CASSQPDSYSYEQYF	TGTGCCAGCAGCCAACCTGACAGCTACTCCTACGAGCAGTACTTC
TRBV20-1	-	TRBJ2-1	-	CSERGYNEQFF	TGCAGTGAACGCGGTTACAATGAGCAGTTCTTC
TRBV11-2	TRBD1	TRBJ1-2	-	CASSLNLMRGRSGYTF	TGTGCCAGCAGCTTGAACCTGATGAGGGGGCGGTCTGGCTACACCTTC
TRBV5-1	-	TRBJ2-2	-	CASSLGQGGAGELFF	TGCGCCAGCAGCTTGGGACAGGGAGGCGCCGGGGAGCTGTTTTTT
TRBV18	-	TRBJ1-4	-	CASSPTDEKLFF	TGTGCCAGCTCACCGACAGACGAAAAACTGTTTTTT
TRBV27	TRBD1	TRBJ2-3	-	CASSYFITGGTDTQYF	TGTGCCAGCAGTTATTTCATTACAGGGGGCACAGATACGCAGTATTTT
TRBV27	TRBD2	TRBJ2-7	-	CASSLGKGTSGSYEQYF	TGTGCCAGCAGTTTAGGGAAGGGGACTAGCGGGAGTTACGAGCAGTACTTC
TRBV28	-	TRBJ2-3	-	CASTTGRTSLHTQYF	TGTGCCAGCACTACAGGGAGGACTAGTTTGCATACGCAGTATTTT
TRBV27	-	TRBJ1-2	-	CASSYQGGLSYGYTF	TGTGCCAGCAGTTACCAAGGCGGATTAAGCTATGGCTACACCTTC
TRBV10-2	-	TRBJ2-7	-	CASNSERRGLDSYEQYF	TGCGCCAGCAACTCTGAGCGGCGGGGGCTGGACTCCTACGAGCAGTACTTC
TRBV6-5	-	TRBJ1-2	-	CASDRAGAESYTF	TGTGCCTCCGACCGGGCAGGGGCCGAGAGCTACACCTTC
TRBV10-2	-	TRBJ1-1	-	CASSDGFRGMNTEAFF	TGCGCCAGCAGTGATGGTTTCAGGGGAATGAACACTGAAGCTTTCTTT
TRBV18	-	TRBJ2-5	-	CASSQGQKETQYF	TGTGCCAGCTCCCAGGGTCAGAAAGAGACCCAGTACTTC
TRBV11-3	-	TRBJ2-2	few	CASSPPGHHTGELFF	TGTGCCAGCAGCCCTCCGGGACACCACACCGGGGAGCTGTTTTTT
TRBV11-2	-	TRBJ1-4	-	CASSLPRQPNLATNEKLFF	TGTGCCAGCAGCCTACCTCGACAGCCCAATCTTGCAACTAATGAAAAACTGTTTTTT
TRBV14	-	TRBJ1-1	-	CASSQAGMNTEAFF	TGTGCCAGCAGCCAAGCCGGGATGAACACTGAAGCTTTCTTT
TRBV7-9	-	TRBJ1-5	-	CASSLSGQGGQPQHF	TGTGCCAGCAGCTTATCGGGCCAGGGAGGTCAGCCCCAGCATTTT
TRBV6-5	TRBD1	TRBJ2-7	-	CASRGRDRVFEQYF	TGTGCCAGCAGAGGCCGGGACAGGGTGTTCGAGCAGTACTTC
TRBV9	-	TRBJ2-7	medium-sized	CASSLRQVKYYEQYF	TGTGCCAGCAGCCTCCGACAGGTCAAATACTACGAGCAGTACTTC
TRBV9	TRBD1	TRBJ1-1	large	CASSVEGTGEEAFF	TGTGCCAGCAGCGTAGAGGGGACAGGTGAAGAAGCTTTCTTT
TRBV12-5	-	TRBJ2-1	-	CASGPRELINEQFF	TGTGCTAGTGGTCCCCGGGAACTAATTAATGAGCAGTTCTTC
TRBV16	TRBD1	TRBJ1-2	-	CASSPYAGQGHGYTF	TGTGCCAGCAGCCCCTACGCGGGACAGGGACATGGCTACACCTTC
TRBV10-1	TRBD2	TRBJ2-1	-	CASSGTIAGSYNEQFF	TGCGCCAGCAGCGGTACCATAGCGGGCTCCTACAATGAGCAGTTCTTC
TRBV27	TRBD1	TRBJ1-2	-	CASSKMDRPNYGYTF	TGTGCCAGCAGTAAAATGGACAGGCCTAACTATGGCTACACCTTC
TRBV19	-	TRBJ1-1	-	CASSIVGANTEAFF	TGTGCCAGTAGTATAGTAGGAGCGAACACTGAAGCTTTCTTT